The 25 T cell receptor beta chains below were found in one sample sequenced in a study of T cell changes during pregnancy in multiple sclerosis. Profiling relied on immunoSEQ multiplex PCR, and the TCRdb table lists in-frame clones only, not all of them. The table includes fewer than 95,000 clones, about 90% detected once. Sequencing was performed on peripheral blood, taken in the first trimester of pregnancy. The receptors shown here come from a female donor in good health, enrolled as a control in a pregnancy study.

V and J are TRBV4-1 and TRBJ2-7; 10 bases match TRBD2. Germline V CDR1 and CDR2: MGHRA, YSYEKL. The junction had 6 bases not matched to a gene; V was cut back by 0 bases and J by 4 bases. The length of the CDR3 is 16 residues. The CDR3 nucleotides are TGCGCCAGCAGCCAAGAGCGGCTAGCGGGAGAGTACGAGCAGTACTTC. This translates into CASSQERLAGEYEQYF.

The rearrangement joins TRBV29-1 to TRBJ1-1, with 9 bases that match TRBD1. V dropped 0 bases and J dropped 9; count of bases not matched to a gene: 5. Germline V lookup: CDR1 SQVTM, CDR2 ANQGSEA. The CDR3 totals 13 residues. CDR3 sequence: CSVEDSNRGQAFF. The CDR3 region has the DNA TGCAGCGTTGAAGACTCCAACAGGGGGCAAGCTTTCTTT.

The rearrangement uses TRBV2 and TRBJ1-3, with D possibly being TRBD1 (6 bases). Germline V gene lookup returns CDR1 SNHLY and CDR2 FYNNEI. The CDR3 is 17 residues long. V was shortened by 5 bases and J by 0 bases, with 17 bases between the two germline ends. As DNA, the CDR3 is TGTGCCAGCAGTACTATCTCGGGGGGCTACTCTGGAAACACCATATATTTT. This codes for CASSTISGGYSGNTIYF.

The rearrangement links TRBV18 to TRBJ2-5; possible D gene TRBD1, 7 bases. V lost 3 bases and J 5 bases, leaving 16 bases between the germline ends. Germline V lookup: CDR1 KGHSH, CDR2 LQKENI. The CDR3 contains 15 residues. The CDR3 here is CASSPARGVMETQYF. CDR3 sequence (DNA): TGTGCCAGCTCACCCGCCAGGGGGGTAATGGAGACCCAGTACTTC.

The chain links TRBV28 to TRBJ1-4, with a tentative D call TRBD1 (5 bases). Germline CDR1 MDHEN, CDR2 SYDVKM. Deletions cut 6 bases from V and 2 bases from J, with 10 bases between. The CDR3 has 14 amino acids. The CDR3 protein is CASSGGDTNEKLFF. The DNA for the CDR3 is TGTGCCAGCAGCGGGGGAGATACTAATGAAAAACTGTTTTTT. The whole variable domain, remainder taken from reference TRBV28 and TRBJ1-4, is DVKVTQSSRYLVKRTGEKVFLECVQDMDHENMFWYRQDPGLGLRLIYFSYDVKMKEKGDIPEGYSVSREKKERFSLILESASTNQTSMYLCASSGGDTNEKLFFGSGTQLSVL.

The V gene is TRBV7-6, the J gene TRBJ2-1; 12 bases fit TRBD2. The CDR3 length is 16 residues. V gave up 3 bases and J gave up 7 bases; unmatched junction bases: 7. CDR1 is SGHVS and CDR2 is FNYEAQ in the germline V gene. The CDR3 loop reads CASSLLTSGSMNEQFF. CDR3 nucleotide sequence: TGTGCCAGCAGCTTGCTGACTAGCGGGAGCATGAATGAGCAGTTCTTC.

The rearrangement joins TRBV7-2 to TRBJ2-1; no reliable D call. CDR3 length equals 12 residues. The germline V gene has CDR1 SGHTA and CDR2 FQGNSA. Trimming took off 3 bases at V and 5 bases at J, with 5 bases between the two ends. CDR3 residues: CASSFEDNEQFF. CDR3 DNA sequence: TGTGCCAGCAGCTTTGAGGACAATGAGCAGTTCTTC.

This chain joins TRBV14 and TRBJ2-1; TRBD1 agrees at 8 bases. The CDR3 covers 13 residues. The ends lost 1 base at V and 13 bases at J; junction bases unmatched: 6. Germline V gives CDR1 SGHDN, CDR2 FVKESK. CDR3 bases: TGTGCCAGCAGCCAAGGGGGACAGGCCCAACAGTTCTTC. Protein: CASSQGGQAQQFF.

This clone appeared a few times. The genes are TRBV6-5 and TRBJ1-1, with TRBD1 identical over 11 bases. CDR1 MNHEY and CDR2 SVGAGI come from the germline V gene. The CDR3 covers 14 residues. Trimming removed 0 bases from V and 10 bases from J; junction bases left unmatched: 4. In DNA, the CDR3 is TGTGCCAGCAGTTACTCCGGGACAGGGGGATTAGCTTTCTTT. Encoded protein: CASSYSGTGGLAFF.

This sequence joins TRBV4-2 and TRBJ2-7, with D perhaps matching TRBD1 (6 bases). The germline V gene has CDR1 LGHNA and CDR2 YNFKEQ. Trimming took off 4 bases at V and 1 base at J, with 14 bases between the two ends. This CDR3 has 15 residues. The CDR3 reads CASSPGAGPSYEQYF. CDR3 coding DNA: TGTGCCAGCAGCCCAGGGGCCGGGCCTTCCTACGAGCAGTACTTC.

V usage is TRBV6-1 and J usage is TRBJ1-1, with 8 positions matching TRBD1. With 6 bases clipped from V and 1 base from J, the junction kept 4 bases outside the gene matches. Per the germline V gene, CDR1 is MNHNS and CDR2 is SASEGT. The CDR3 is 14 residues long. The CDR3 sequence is CASSVDRGNTEAFF. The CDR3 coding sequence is TGTGCCAGCAGCGTCGACAGGGGGAACACTGAAGCTTTCTTT.

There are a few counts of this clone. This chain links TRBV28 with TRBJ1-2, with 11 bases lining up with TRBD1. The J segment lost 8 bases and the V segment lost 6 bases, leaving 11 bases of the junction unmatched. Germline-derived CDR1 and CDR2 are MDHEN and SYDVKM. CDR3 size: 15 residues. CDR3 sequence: CASRRRTGGFVGYTF. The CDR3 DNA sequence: TGTGCCAGCAGAAGACGGACAGGGGGCTTCGTGGGCTACACCTTC.

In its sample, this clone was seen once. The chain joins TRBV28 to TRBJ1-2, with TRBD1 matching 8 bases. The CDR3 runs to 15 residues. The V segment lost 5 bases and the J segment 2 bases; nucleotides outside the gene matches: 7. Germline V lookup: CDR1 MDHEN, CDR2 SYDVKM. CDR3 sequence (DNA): TGTGCCAGCAGTCCCGCGGACAGGGTAAACTATGGCTACACCTTC. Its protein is CASSPADRVNYGYTF.

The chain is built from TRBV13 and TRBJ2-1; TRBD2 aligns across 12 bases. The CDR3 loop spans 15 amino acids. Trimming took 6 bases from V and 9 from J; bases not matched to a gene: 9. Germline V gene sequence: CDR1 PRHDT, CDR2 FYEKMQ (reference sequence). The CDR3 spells CASRETSGSNREQFF. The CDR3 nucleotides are TGTGCCAGCAGGGAGACTAGCGGGAGTAATCGTGAGCAGTTCTTC.

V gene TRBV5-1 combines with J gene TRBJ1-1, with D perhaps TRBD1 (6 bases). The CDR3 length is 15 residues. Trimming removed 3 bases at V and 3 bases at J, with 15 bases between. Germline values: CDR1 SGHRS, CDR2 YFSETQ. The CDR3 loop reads CASSWSGGTDTEAFF. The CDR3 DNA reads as TGCGCCAGCAGCTGGTCGGGGGGCACGGACACTGAAGCTTTCTTT.

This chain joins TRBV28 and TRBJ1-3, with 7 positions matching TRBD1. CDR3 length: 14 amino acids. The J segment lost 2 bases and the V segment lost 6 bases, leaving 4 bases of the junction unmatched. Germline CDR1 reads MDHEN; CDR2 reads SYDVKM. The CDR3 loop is CASSLTGTGNTIYF. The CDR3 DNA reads TGTGCCAGCAGCCTGACAGGGACTGGAAACACCATATATTTT. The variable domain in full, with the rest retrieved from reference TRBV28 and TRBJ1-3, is DVKVTQSSRYLVKRTGEKVFLECVQDMDHENMFWYRQDPGLGLRLIYFSYDVKMKEKGDIPEGYSVSREKKERFSLILESASTNQTSMYLCASSLTGTGNTIYFGEGSWLTVV.

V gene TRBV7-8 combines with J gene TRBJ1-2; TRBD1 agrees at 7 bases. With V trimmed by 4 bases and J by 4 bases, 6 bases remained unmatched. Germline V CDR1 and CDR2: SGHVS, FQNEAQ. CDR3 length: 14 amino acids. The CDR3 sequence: CASSYDRESYGYTF. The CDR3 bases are TGTGCCAGCAGCTACGACAGGGAAAGCTATGGCTACACCTTC.

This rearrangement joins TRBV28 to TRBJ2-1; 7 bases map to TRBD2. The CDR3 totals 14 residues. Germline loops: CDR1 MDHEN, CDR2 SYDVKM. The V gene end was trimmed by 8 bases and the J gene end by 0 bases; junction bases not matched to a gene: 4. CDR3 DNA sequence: TGTGCCAGCCTCCCGGGGGGCTCCTACAATGAGCAGTTCTTC. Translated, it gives CASLPGGSYNEQFF.

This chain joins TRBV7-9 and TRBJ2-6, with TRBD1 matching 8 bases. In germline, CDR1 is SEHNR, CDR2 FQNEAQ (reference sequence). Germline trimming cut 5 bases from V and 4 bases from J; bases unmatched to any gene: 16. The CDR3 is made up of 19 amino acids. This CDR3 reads CASSPVWGQGAPGANVLTF. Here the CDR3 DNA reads TGTGCCAGCAGCCCGGTTTGGGGCCAGGGGGCGCCCGGGGCCAACGTCCTGACTTTC.

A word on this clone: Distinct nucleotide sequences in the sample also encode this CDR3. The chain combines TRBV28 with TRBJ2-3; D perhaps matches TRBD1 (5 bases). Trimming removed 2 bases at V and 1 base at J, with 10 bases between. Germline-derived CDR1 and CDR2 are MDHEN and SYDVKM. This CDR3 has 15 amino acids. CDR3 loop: CASSLGGAGTDTQYF. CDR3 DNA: TGTGCCAGCAGTTTAGGTGGGGCAGGCACAGATACGCAGTATTTT.

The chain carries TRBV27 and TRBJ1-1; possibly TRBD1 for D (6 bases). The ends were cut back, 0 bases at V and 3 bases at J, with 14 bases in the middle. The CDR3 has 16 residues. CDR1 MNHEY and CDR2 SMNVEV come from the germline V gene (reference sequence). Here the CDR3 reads CASSLSMTGEYTEAFF. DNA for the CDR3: TGTGCCAGCAGTTTATCGATGACAGGTGAATACACTGAAGCTTTCTTT.

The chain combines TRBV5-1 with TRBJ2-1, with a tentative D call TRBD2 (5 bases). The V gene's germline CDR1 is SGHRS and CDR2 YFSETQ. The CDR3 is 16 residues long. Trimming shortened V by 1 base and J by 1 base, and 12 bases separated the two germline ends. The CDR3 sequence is CASSLHLGESYNEQFF. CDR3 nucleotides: TGCGCCAGCAGCTTGCATTTGGGAGAGTCCTACAATGAGCAGTTCTTC.

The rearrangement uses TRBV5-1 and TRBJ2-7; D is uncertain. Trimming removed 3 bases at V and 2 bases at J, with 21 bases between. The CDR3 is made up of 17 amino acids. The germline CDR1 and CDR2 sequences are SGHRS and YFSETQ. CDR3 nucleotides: TGCGCCAGCAGCTCCGAGAATTCCGACTTGCCAACCTACGAGCAGTACTTC. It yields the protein CASSSENSDLPTYEQYF.

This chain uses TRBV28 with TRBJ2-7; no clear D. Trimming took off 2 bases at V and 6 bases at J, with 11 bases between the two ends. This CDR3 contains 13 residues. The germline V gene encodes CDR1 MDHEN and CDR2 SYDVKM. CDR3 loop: CASSLRSAVEQYF. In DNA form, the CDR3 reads TGTGCCAGCAGTTTACGTTCTGCGGTCGAGCAGTACTTC.

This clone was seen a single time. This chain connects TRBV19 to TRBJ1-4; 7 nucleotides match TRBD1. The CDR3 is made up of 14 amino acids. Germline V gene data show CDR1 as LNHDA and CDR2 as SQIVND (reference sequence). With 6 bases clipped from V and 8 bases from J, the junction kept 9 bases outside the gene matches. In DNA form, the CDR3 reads TGTGCCAGTAGACCACGACAGGGAGGCGAAAAACTGTTTTTT. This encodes CASRPRQGGEKLFF.